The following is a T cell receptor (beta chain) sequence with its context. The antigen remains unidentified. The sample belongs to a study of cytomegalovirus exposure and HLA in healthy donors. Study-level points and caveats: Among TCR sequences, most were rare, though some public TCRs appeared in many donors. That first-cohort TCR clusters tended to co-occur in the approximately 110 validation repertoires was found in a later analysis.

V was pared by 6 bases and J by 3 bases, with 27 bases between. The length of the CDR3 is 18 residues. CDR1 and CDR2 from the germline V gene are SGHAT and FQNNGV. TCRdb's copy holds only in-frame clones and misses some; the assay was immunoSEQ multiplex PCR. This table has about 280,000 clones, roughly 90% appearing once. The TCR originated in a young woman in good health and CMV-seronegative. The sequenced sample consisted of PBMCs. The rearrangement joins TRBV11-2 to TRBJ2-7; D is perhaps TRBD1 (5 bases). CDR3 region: CASRKIKGAKGKIYEQYF. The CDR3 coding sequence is TGTGCCAGCAGGAAAATTAAAGGTGCCAAGGGGAAAATCTACGAGCAGTACTTC.